This T cell receptor beta chain is from a study of T cell responses to AZD1222 COVID-19 vaccine. The V gene's germline CDR1 is SGHNT and CDR2 YYREEE (reference sequence). The V gene end was trimmed by 0 bases and the J gene end by 11 bases; junction bases not matched to a gene: 16. The CDR3 length is 18 residues. Using immunoSEQ multiplex PCR, the repertoire was profiled, and TCRdb retains in-frame clones only, with some absent. The sample lists around 96,000 clones; about 82% were seen once. Comment on this clone: Its antigen is not known.

Overall study findings and caveats: Repertoires were obtained solely post-peak T cell response. Spike-specific TCR breadth and depth rose after two AZD1222 doses.

The sequencing used peripheral blood, collected 28 days after the second AZD1222 dose. The chain joins TRBV5-4 to TRBJ1-6; 8 bases match TRBD1. The TCR originated in an adult who received the AZD1222 COVID-19 vaccine. The DNA of the CDR3 is TGTGCCAGCAGCTTGGGGGCCAGGGGGCGGGATTGGGCGGCACCCCTCCACTTT. It translates to CASSLGARGRDWAAPLHF.